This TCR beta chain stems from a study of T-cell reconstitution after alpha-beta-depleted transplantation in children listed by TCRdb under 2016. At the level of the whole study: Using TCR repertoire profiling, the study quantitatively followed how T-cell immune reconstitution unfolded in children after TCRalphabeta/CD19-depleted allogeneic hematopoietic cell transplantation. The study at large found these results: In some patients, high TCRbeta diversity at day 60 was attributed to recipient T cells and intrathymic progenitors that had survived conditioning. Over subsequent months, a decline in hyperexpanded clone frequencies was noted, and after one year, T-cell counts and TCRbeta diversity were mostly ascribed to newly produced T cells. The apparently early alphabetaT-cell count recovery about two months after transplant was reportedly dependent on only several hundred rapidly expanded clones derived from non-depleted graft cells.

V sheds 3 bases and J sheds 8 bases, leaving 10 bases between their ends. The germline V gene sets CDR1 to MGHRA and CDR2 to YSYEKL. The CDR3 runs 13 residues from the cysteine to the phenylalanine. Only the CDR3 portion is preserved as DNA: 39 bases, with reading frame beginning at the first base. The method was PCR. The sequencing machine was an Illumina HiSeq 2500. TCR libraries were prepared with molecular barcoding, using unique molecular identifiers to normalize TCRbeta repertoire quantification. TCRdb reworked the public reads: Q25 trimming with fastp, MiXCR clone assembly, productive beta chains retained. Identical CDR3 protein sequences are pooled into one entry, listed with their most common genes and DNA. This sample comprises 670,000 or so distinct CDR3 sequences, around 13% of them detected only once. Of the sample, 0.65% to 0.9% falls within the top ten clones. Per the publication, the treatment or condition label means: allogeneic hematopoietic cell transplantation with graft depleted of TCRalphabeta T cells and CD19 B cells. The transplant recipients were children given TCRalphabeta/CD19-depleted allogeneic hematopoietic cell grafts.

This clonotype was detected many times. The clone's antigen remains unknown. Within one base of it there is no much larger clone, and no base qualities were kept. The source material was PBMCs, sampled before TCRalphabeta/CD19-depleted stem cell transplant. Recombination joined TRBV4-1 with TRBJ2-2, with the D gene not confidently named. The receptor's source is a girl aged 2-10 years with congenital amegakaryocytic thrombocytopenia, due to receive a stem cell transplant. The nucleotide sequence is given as TGCGCCAGCAGCCAGTCAAATAGAGGGGAGCTGTTTTTT. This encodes CASSQSNRGELFF.